This paragraph reports one T cell receptor beta chain. The target of this receptor is not known. No base qualities exist here, and no much larger clone lies one base off it. Preparation of the library involved the immunoSEQ multiplex PCR assay. Here the immuneACCESS table is served through TCRdb, limited to in-frame sequences with V and J called. Missing clones are a known gap in these copies; in checked studies unresolved V genes cover under half, and the rest lacks a known reason. The sample table lists tens of thousands of clones, over 80% of them with a count of one. The top ten hold about 0.42% of the sample. This entry comes from a study of T cell changes during pregnancy in multiple sclerosis (dated by TCRdb to about 2019). As for the study more broadly: The study examined how the T cell repertoire changed over the course of pregnancy in women with multiple sclerosis.

The clonotype was recovered from a female donor with multiple sclerosis, enrolled in a pregnancy study. Here the sequenced sample was CD4+ T cells from peripheral blood mononuclear cells, taken before pregnancy.

The nucleotide sequence reads TGTGCCAGCAGCGACCGGGACAGAATCTACGAGCAGTACTTC. This gives the protein CASSDRDRIYEQYF. The chain is made from TRBV6-6 and TRBJ2-7; 7 bases in the middle match TRBD1. Via the germline V gene (reference sequence), CDR1 is MNHNY and CDR2 SVGAGI. Compared with germline, V lacks 6 bases and J lacks 3 bases; bases without a gene match: 8. The CDR3 has 14 amino acids, counting the end cysteine and phenylalanine. The kept DNA is CDR3 alone, 42 bases in frame from the first base.